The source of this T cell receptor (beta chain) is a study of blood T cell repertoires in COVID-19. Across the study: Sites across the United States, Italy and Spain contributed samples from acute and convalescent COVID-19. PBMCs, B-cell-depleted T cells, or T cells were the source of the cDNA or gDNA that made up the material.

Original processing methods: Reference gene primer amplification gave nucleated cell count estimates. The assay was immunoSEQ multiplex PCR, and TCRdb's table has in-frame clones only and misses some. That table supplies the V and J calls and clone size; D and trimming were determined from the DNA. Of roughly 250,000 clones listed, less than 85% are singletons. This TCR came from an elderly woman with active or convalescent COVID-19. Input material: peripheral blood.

The CDR3 protein is CASSPGGGSYEQYF. In nucleotides, the CDR3 is TGTGCCAGCAGTCCAGGGGGCGGGAGCTACGAGCAGTACTTC. The chain carries TRBV28 and TRBJ2-7; TRBD1 is a possible D gene (8 bases). Trimming cost V 5 bases and J 3 bases, with 14 bases left between them. The CDR3 sequence is 14 residues long. From germline, CDR1 is MDHEN and CDR2 SYDVKM. Full variable domain (remainder filled in from reference TRBV28 and TRBJ2-7): DVKVTQSSRYLVKRTGEKVFLECVQDMDHENMFWYRQDPGLGLRLIYFSYDVKMKEKGDIPEGYSVSREKKERFSLILESASTNQTSMYLCASSPGGGSYEQYFGPGTRLTVT.